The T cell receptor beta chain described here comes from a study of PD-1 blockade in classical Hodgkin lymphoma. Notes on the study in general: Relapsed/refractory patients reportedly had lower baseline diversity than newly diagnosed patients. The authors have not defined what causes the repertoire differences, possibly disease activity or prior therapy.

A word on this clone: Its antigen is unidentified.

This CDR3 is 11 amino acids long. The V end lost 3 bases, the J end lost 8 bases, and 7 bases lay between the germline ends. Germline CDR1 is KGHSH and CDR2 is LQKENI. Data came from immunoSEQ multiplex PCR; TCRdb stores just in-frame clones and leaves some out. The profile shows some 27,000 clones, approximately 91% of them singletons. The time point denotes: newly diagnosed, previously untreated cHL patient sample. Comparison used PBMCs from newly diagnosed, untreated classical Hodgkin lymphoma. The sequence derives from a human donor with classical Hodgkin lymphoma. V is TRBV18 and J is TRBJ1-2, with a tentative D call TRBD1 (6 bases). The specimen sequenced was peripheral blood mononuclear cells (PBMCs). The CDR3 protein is CASSPGQGYTF. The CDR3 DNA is TGTGCCAGCTCACCTGGACAGGGCTACACCTTC.